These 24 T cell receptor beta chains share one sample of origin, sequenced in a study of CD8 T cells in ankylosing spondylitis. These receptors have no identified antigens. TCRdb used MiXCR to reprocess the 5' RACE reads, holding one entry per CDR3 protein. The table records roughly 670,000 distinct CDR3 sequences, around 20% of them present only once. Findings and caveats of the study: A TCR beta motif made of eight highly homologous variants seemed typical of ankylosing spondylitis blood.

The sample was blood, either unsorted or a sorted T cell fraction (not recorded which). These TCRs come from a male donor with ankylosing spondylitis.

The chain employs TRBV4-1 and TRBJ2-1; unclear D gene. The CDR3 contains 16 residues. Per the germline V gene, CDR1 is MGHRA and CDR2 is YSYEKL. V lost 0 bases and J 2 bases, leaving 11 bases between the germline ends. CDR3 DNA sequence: TGCGCCAGCAGCCAAGAGGTATCAGTTCCCTACAATGAGCAGTTCTTC. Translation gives CASSQEVSVPYNEQFF.

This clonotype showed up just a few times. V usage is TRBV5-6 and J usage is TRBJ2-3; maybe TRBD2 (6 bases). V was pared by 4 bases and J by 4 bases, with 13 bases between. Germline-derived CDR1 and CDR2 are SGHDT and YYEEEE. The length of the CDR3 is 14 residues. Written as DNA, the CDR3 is TGTGCCAGCAGCGCGGGACTCGGTGCAGATACGCAGTATTTT. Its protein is CASSAGLGADTQYF.

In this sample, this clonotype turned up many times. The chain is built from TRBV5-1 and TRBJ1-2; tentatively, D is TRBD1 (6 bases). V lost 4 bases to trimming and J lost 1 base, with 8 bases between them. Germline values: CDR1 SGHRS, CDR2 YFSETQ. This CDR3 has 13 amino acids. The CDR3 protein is CASSRTDNYGYTF. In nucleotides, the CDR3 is TGCGCCAGCAGCCGGACAGATAACTATGGCTACACCTTC. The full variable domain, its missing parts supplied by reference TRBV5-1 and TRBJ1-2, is KAGVTQTPRYLIKTRGQQVTLSCSPISGHRSVSWYQQTPGQGLQFLFEYFSETQRNKGNFPGRFSGRQFSNSRSEMNVSTLELGDSALYLCASSRTDNYGYTFGSGTRLTVV.

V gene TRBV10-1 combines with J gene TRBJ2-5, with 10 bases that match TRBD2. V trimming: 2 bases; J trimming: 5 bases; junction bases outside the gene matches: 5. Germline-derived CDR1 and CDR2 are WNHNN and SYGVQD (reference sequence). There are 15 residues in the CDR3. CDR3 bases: TGCGCCAGCAGTGAGGAGCGGGGGGGCCGGGAGACCCAGTACTTC. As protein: CASSEERGGRETQYF.

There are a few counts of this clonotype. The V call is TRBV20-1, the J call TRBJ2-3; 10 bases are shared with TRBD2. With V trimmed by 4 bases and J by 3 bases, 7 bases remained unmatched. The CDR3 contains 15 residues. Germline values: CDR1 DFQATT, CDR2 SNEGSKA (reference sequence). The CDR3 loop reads CSATRAGGITDTQYF. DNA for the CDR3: TGCAGTGCTACAAGAGCGGGGGGGATTACAGATACGCAGTATTTT.

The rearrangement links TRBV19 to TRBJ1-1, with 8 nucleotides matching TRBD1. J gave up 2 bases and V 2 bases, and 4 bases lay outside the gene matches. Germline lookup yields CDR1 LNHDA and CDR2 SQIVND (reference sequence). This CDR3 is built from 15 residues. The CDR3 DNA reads TGTGCCAGTAGTATATTCTCAGGGGGCAACACTGAAGCTTTCTTT. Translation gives CASSIFSGGNTEAFF.

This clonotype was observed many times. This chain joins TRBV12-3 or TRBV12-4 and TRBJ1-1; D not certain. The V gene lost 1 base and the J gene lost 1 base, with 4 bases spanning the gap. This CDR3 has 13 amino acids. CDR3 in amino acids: CASSLGRNTEAFF. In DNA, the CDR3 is TGTGCCAGCAGTTTAGGGAGGAACACTGAAGCTTTCTTT.

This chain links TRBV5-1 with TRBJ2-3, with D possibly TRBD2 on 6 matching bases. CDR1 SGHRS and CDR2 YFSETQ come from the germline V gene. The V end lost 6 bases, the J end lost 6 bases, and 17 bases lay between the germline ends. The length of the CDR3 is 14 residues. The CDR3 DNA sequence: TGCGCCAGCAAAATCAACCCGGCGGGGGATACGCAGTATTTT. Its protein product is CASKINPAGDTQYF.

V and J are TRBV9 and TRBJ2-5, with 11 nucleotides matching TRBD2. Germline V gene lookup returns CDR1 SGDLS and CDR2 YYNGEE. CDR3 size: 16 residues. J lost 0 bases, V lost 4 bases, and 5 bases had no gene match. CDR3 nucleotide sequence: TGTGCCAGCAGCACGACGGGACTAGCGGACCAAGAGACCCAGTACTTC. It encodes CASSTTGLADQETQYF.

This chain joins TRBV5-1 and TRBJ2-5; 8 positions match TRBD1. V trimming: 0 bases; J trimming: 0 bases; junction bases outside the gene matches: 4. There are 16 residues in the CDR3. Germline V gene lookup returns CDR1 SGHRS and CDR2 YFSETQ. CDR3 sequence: CASSLGGTGYQETQYF. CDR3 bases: TGCGCCAGCAGCTTGGGCGGGACAGGCTACCAAGAGACCCAGTACTTC.

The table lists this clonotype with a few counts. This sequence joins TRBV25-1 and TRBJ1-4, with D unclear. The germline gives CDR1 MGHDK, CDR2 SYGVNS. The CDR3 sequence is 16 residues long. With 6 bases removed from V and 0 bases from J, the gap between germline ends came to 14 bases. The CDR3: CASSPYSAATNEKLFF. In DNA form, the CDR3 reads TGTGCCAGCAGCCCCTACAGTGCAGCAACTAATGAAAAACTGTTTTTT.

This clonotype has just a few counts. CDR3 sequence: CSATDYRGRTYEQYF. As DNA, the CDR3 is TGCAGTGCTACCGACTACAGGGGGAGGACCTACGAGCAGTACTTC. The J gene is TRBJ2-7, the V gene TRBV20-1; 8 bases are a match to TRBD1. Germline trimming cut 4 bases from V and 2 bases from J; bases unmatched to any gene: 10. CDR1 is DFQATT, CDR2 SNEGSKA, per germline (reference sequence). This CDR3 region has 15 residues.

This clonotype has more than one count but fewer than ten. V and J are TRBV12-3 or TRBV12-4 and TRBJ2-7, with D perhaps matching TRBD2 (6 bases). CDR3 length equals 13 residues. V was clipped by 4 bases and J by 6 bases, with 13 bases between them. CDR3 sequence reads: CASSSLFGSEQYF. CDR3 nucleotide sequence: TGTGCCAGCAGTTCGTTGTTCGGGAGCGAGCAGTACTTC.

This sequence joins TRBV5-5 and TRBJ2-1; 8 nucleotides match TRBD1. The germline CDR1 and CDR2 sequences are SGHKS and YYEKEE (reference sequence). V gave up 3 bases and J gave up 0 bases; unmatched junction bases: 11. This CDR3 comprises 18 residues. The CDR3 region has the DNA TGTGCCAGCAGCTATCCGGGACAGGCTTTAAGCTCCTACAATGAGCAGTTCTTC. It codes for CASSYPGQALSSYNEQFF.

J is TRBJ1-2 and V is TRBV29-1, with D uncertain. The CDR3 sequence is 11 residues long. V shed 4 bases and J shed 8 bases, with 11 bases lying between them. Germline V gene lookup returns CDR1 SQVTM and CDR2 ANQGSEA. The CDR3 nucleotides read TGCAGCGTTGCTGGAGGGCCCGGCTACACCTTC. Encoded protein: CSVAGGPGYTF.

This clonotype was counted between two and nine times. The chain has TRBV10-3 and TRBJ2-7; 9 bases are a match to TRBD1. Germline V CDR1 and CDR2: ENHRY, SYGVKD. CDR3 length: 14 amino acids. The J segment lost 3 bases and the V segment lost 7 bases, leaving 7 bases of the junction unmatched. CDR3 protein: CAIKTGGAGYEQYF. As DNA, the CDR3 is TGTGCCATCAAGACAGGGGGGGCAGGCTACGAGCAGTACTTC.

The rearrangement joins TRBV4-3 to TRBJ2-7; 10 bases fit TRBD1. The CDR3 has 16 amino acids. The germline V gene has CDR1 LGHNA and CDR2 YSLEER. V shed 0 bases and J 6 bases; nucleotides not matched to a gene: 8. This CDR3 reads CASSQDRDRGFLEQYF. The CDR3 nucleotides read TGCGCCAGCAGCCAAGATAGGGACAGGGGCTTTCTCGAGCAGTACTTC.

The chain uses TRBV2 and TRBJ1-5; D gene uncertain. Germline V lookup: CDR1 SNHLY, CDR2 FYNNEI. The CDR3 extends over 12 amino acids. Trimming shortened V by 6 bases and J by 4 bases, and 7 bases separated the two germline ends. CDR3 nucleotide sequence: TGTGCCAGCAGCAGGACTAATCAGCCCCAGCATTTT. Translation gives CASSRTNQPQHF.

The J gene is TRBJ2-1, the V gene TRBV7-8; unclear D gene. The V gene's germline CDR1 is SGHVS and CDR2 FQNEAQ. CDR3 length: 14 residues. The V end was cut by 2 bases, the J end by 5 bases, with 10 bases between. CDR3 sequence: CASSLQTANNEQFF. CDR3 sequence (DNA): TGTGCCAGCAGCTTACAAACAGCCAACAATGAGCAGTTCTTC.

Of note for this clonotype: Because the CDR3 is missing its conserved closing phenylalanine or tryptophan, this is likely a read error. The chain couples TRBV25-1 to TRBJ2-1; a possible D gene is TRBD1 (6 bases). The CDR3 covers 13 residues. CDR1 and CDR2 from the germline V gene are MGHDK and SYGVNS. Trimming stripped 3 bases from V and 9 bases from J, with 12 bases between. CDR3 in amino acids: CASSDHRALEQFC. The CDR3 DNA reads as TGTGCCAGCAGTGACCACAGGGCTCTTGAGCAGTTCTGC.

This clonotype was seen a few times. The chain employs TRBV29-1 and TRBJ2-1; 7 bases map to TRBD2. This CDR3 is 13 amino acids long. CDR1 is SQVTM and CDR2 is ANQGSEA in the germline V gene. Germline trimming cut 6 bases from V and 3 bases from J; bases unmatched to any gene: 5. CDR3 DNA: TGCAGCGTCTTTACTAGCGTCTACAATGAGCAGTTCTTC. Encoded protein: CSVFTSVYNEQFF.

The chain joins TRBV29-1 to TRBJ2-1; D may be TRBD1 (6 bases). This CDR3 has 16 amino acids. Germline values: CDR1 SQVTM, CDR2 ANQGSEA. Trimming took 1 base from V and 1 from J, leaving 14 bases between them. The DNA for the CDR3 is TGCAGCGTTGAAGGGGGGCATGAACTATCCTACAATGAGCAGTTCTTC. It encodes CSVEGGHELSYNEQFF.

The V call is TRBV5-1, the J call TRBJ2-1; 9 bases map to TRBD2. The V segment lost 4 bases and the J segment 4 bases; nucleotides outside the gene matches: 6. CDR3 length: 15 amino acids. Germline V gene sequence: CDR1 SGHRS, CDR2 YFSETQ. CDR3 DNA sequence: TGCGCCAGCAGCGGGACTAGCCTTAATTACAATGAGCAGTTCTTC. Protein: CASSGTSLNYNEQFF.

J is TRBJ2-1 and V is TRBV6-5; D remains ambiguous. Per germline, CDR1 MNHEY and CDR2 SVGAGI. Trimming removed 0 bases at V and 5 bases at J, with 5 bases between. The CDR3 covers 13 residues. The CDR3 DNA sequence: TGTGCCAGCAGTTACTCGGCGGACAATGAGCAGTTCTTC. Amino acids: CASSYSADNEQFF.